This T cell receptor beta chain was sequenced for a study of OX40 agonist ivuxolimab in advanced cancers. This clone was counted a single time. In germline, CDR1 is SGHDN, CDR2 FVKESK. This CDR3 is 18 amino acids long. The V segment lost 1 base and the J segment 0 bases; nucleotides outside the gene matches: 9. Only in-frame clones appear in the TCRdb table, and some are missing; sequencing was by immunoSEQ multiplex PCR. The table includes about 48,000 clones, 70% to 80% detected once. The specimen was CD4+ or CD8+ T cells sorted from blood, collected in a trial of the OX40 agonist ivuxolimab. The chain couples TRBV14 to TRBJ1-1; 9 bases are a match to TRBD1. This clonotype was obtained from an adult with an advanced solid tumor such as melanoma, head and neck, liver or kidney cancer. This CDR3 reads CASSQAGSTGGLNTEAFF. Written as DNA, the CDR3 is TGTGCCAGCAGCCAAGCGGGGAGTACAGGGGGCCTGAACACTGAAGCTTTCTTT.